The 22 T cell receptor beta chains presented below share a single source sample, sequenced in a study of beta chain features in type 1 diabetes. The study's findings and limits: Moderate yet significant TCRB CDR3 shortening was seen in Type 1 diabetes patients in all four CD4+ subsets.

The antigens for these receptors are not known. The study reverse transcribed the entire isolated RNA, so it sequenced expressed TCRB transcripts. Assay: immunoSEQ multiplex PCR; the TCRdb copy retains only in-frame clones and omits some. The sample gives hundreds of thousands of clones, about an eighth of which show up once; approximately 0.022% is in the top ten. The sample was naive CD4+ T cells from blood. These receptors were collected from a man aged 18 to 29 with type 1 diabetes.

The CDR3 DNA reads TGCGCCAGCAGTGAGTCTGCTAACTATGGCTACACCTTC. Its protein is CASSESANYGYTF. The chain couples TRBV10-2 to TRBJ1-2, with D unclear. Germline V gene sequence: CDR1 WSHSY, CDR2 SAAADI. The CDR3 runs 13 residues. Trimming shortened V by 0 bases and J by 0 bases, and 2 bases separated the two germline ends.

The chain joins TRBV29-1 to TRBJ1-2, with no clear D. CDR3 length: 14 amino acids. Trimming left V 3 bases short and J 4 bases short, with 15 bases between. In germline, CDR1 is SQVTM, CDR2 ANQGSEA. DNA of the CDR3: TGCAGCGTTGATCCACGGGAGCATCCCTATGGCTACACCTTC. Protein sequence: CSVDPREHPYGYTF.

The chain employs TRBV30 and TRBJ2-7; 9 bases agree with TRBD1. V was clipped by 1 base and J by 2 bases; unmatched bases: 6. The CDR3 runs to 15 residues. Germline loops: CDR1 GTSNPN, CDR2 SVGIG (reference sequence). CDR3 coding DNA: TGTGCCTGGAGTGCACCCGGGACAGGGACCTACGAGCAGTACTTC. Translation: CAWSAPGTGTYEQYF.

About this clone: The identical CDR3 is also encoded by other nucleotide sequences in the sample. CDR3 nucleotides: TGTGCCAGCAGTTACTCGGGCTATGGCTACACCTTC. The encoded protein is CASSYSGYGYTF. The V call is TRBV6-6, the J call TRBJ1-2, with D unclear. Trimming cost V 0 bases and J 4 bases, with 3 bases left between them. This CDR3 region has 12 residues. The germline gives CDR1 MNHNY, CDR2 SVGAGI (reference sequence).

This clone was counted a few times. The J gene is TRBJ2-3, the V gene TRBV4-1; 7 nucleotides align to TRBD1. There are 13 residues in the CDR3. Losses at the gene ends were 6 bases for V and 4 bases for J; bases not matched to a gene: 4. Germline V lookup: CDR1 MGHRA, CDR2 YSYEKL. The CDR3 nucleotides read TGCGCCAGCAGTCGACAGGGCCCAGATACGCAGTATTTT. It codes for CASSRQGPDTQYF.

This clone was picked up a small number of times. CDR3 sequence: CASSLNPSALNTQYF. CDR3 nucleotide sequence: TGTGCCAGCAGCTTAAATCCTAGCGCCCTAAATACGCAGTATTTT. V is TRBV7-3 and J is TRBJ2-3; tentatively, D is TRBD2 (6 bases). Germline V gives CDR1 SGHTA, CDR2 FQGTGA. The CDR3 sequence is 15 residues long. V shed 1 base and J shed 7 bases, with 15 bases lying between them.

The chain recombines TRBV19 with TRBJ2-1; 7 bases align to TRBD1. After removal of 3 bases from V and 4 bases from J, the junction contained 6 bases not matched to a gene. The CDR3 loop spans 15 amino acids. Germline assignment: CDR1 LNHDA and CDR2 SQIVND (reference sequence). This chain's CDR3 is CASSIRQGQYNEQFF. The DNA for the CDR3 is TGTGCCAGTAGTATTCGACAGGGACAATACAATGAGCAGTTCTTC.

This clone has more than one count but fewer than ten. V and J are TRBV7-2 and TRBJ2-2, with D unclear. Trimming left V 4 bases short and J 6 bases short, with 3 bases between. Germline-derived CDR1 and CDR2 are SGHTA and FQGNSA. The CDR3 totals 11 residues. CDR3 in amino acids: CASSYAGELFF. The CDR3 bases are TGTGCCAGCAGCTATGCCGGGGAGCTGTTTTTT.

The rearrangement uses TRBV9 and TRBJ2-5; D tentatively fits TRBD1 or TRBD2 (5 bases each). Trimming took off 0 bases at V and 4 bases at J, with 10 bases between the two ends. Germline V CDR1 and CDR2: SGDLS, YYNGEE. The CDR3 loop spans 14 amino acids. The CDR3 DNA is TGTGCCAGCAGCGTAGGGGGACGGCGAGAGACCCAGTACTTC. Amino acids: CASSVGGRRETQYF. Drawing the rest from reference TRBV9 and TRBJ2-5, the complete variable domain is DSGVTQTPKHLITATGQRVTLRCSPRSGDLSVYWYQQSLDQGLQFLIQYYNGEERAKGNILERFSAQQFPDLHSELNLSSLELGDSALYFCASSVGGRRETQYFGPGTRLLVL.

The chain combines TRBV28 with TRBJ1-5; no firm D call. The germline V gene has CDR1 MDHEN and CDR2 SYDVKM. Trimming left V 2 bases short and J 12 bases short, with 11 bases between. The CDR3 has 12 amino acids. The CDR3: CASSLNWERQHF. The CDR3 nucleotides read TGTGCCAGCAGTTTAAACTGGGAGCGCCAGCATTTT.

The rearrangement uses TRBV10-3 and TRBJ2-5, with D possibly called TRBD1 or TRBD2 (5 bases each). Trimming shortened V by 6 bases and J by 2 bases, and 16 bases separated the two germline ends. The CDR3 runs 15 residues. Germline CDR1 reads ENHRY; CDR2 reads SYGVKD. The CDR3: CAIRGVLLGQETQYF. For the CDR3, the DNA is TGTGCCATCAGGGGGGTGCTCCTGGGGCAAGAGACCCAGTACTTC.

The J gene is TRBJ2-3, the V gene TRBV5-1; 13 bases are a match to TRBD2. CDR1 SGHRS and CDR2 YFSETQ come from the germline V gene. J gave up 5 bases and V 3 bases, and 6 bases lay outside the gene matches. CDR3 length: 16 residues. The CDR3 sequence is CASSWGTSGEGDTQYF. For the CDR3, the DNA is TGCGCCAGCAGCTGGGGGACTAGCGGGGAGGGAGATACGCAGTATTTT.

The table lists this clone with a few counts. The chain has TRBV30 and TRBJ1-1; 9 nucleotides align to TRBD1. Germline assignment: CDR1 GTSNPN and CDR2 SVGIG (reference sequence). Trimming cost V 1 base and J 3 bases; bases outside gene matches: 3. This CDR3 has 14 residues. CDR3 nucleotides: TGTGCCTGGAGTGGCCGGGACAGGGACACTGAAGCTTTCTTT. Translating it yields CAWSGRDRDTEAFF.

In this sample, this clone turned up a few times. V and J are TRBV5-6 and TRBJ1-2, with a weak D call TRBD1 (5 bases). The CDR3 runs to 13 residues. CDR1 and CDR2 (germline): SGHDT, YYEEEE. The ends were cut back, 6 bases at V and 8 bases at J, with 17 bases in the middle. CDR3 DNA sequence: TGTGCCAGCACCGCAGGGAGGACTGGAGGCTACACCTTC. Translation gives CASTAGRTGGYTF.

This sequence joins TRBV5-6 and TRBJ2-3; D might be TRBD1 (6 bases). With 4 bases removed from V and 4 bases from J, the gap between germline ends came to 16 bases. The CDR3 has 15 residues. CDR1 is SGHDT and CDR2 is YYEEEE in the germline V gene. In DNA, the CDR3 is TGTGCCAGCAGCGGCCGGGACACCGGAGCAGATACGCAGTATTTT. This gives the protein CASSGRDTGADTQYF.

V and J are TRBV5-1 and TRBJ2-2, with 7 bases aligning to TRBD1. V shed 4 bases and J 2 bases; nucleotides not matched to a gene: 5. Germline V CDR1 and CDR2: SGHRS, YFSETQ. This CDR3 spans 15 amino acids. The CDR3: CASSRGDRNTGELFF. Here the CDR3 DNA reads TGCGCCAGCAGCAGAGGGGACAGAAACACCGGGGAGCTGTTTTTT.

V is TRBV25-1 and J is TRBJ2-7, with 9 bases that match TRBD1. Germline CDR1 reads MGHDK; CDR2 reads SYGVNS. This CDR3 has 15 amino acids. V gave up 5 bases and J gave up 0 bases; unmatched junction bases: 5. CDR3 amino acids: CASSSLQGASYEQYF. In DNA form, the CDR3 reads TGTGCCAGCAGTTCCCTACAGGGGGCCTCCTACGAGCAGTACTTC.

The gene calls are TRBV14 and TRBJ2-1, with TRBD2 matching 9 bases. Trimming took 4 bases from V and 3 from J; bases not matched to a gene: 4. Germline V lookup: CDR1 SGHDN, CDR2 FVKESK. CDR3 length: 15 residues. This chain's CDR3 is CASSLERGDYNEQFF. The CDR3 DNA sequence: TGTGCCAGCAGCCTCGAGCGGGGGGACTACAATGAGCAGTTCTTC.

This clone occurred a few times. CDR3 DNA: TGTGCCAGCATCTCCGGACAGGGGAGCTACAATGAGCAGTTCTTC. Amino acid sequence: CASISGQGSYNEQFF. The rearrangement links TRBV6-5 to TRBJ2-1, with 9 bases fitting TRBD1. Germline V gives CDR1 MNHEY, CDR2 SVGAGI. The trim removed 7 bases at V and 3 bases at J, leaving 7 bases unmatched. The CDR3 covers 15 residues.

The chain couples TRBV20-1 to TRBJ1-1, with D tentatively TRBD1 (6 bases). The CDR3 is made up of 10 amino acids. The V gene's germline CDR1 is DFQATT and CDR2 SNEGSKA (reference sequence). CDR3 sequence: CSAAGAEAFF. CDR3 coding DNA: TGCAGCGCGGCAGGGGCTGAAGCTTTCTTT.

The gene calls are TRBV5-1 and TRBJ2-5; 9 bases are a match to TRBD2. CDR3 size: 16 residues. V shed 2 bases, J shed 4 bases, and the junction held 9 bases outside the gene matches. The germline gives CDR1 SGHRS, CDR2 YFSETQ. The CDR3 is CASSFAAGGFRETQYF. CDR3 DNA sequence: TGCGCCAGCAGCTTTGCAGCGGGGGGTTTCCGAGAGACCCAGTACTTC.

V and J are TRBV30 and TRBJ2-7; TRBD1 aligns across 8 bases. V dropped 2 bases and J dropped 3; count of bases not matched to a gene: 6. The CDR3 has 14 amino acids. The V gene's germline CDR1 is GTSNPN and CDR2 SVGIG (reference sequence). CDR3 nucleotide sequence: TGTGCCTGGAGTACAGGGGGAAGTGACTACGAGCAGTACTTC. Its protein is CAWSTGGSDYEQYF.